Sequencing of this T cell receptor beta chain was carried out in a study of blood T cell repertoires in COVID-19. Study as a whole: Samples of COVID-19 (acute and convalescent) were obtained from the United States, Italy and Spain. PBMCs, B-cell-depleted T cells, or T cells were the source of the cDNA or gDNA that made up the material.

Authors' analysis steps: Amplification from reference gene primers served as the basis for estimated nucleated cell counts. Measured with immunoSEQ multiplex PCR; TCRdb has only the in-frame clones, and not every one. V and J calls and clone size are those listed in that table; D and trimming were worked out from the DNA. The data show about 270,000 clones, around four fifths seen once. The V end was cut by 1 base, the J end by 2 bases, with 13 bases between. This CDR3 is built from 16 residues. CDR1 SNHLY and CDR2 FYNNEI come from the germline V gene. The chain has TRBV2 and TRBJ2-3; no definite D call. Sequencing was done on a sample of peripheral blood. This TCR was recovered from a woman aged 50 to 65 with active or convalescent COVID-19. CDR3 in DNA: TGTGCCAGCAGTGAAGAGGCTAGACTGTACACAGATACGCAGTATTTT. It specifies CASSEEARLYTDTQYF.